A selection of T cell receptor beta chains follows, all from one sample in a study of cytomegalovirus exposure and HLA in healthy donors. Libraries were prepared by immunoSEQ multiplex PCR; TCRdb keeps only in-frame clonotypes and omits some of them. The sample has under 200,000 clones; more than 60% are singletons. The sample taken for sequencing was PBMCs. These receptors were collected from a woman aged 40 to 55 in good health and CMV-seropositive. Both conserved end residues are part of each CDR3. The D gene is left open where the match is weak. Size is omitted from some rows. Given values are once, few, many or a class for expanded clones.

DNA: TGTGCCAGCAGTGTGGACGGGACTAACTATGGCTACACCTTC
CDR3: CASSVDGTNYGYTF
D: .
V: TRBV6-1
size: once
J: TRBJ1-2

DNA: TGTGCCAGCAGCTTGGCCGCCCAGGTTAGCAATCAGCCCCAGCATTTT
CDR3: CASSLAAQVSNQPQHF
D: .
V: TRBV5-6
size: .
J: TRBJ1-5

DNA: TGCGCCAGCAGTCAAACCCCGGGACTAGCGGGGGGGTCGGACACCGGGGAGCTGTTTTTT
CDR3: CASSQTPGLAGGSDTGELFF
D: TRBD2
V: TRBV23-1
size: .
J: TRBJ2-2

DNA: TGTGCCAGCAGCCCCGGGAGGGGCAGTGGCGAGCAGTACTTC
CDR3: CASSPGRGSGEQYF
D: TRBD2
V: TRBV5-4
size: .
J: TRBJ2-7

DNA: TGTGCCAGCAGCTCGGGGGGACTCCCTCTCTATGGCTACACCTTC
CDR3: CASSSGGLPLYGYTF
D: .
V: TRBV5-4
size: .
J: TRBJ1-2

DNA: TGTGCCAGTAGCCCGGGACTAGCGGTGAACTACGAGCAGTACTTC
CDR3: CASSPGLAVNYEQYF
D: TRBD2
V: TRBV19
size: .
J: TRBJ2-7

DNA: TGTGCCAGCAGCCAAGAGTGGGTGGGCGAGACCCAGTACTTC
CDR3: CASSQEWVGETQYF
D: .
V: TRBV4-2
size: .
J: TRBJ2-5

DNA: TGTGCCAGCAGCGTAGTTCTCGGCGGGGAGCTGTTTTTT
CDR3: CASSVVLGGELFF
D: .
V: TRBV9
size: .
J: TRBJ2-2

DNA: TGTGCCAGCAGCCCCCGGGGCTCCTACGAGCAGTACTTC
CDR3: CASSPRGSYEQYF
D: .
V: TRBV7-9
size: few
J: TRBJ2-7

DNA: TGCAGCGTTGGACATGTCCGAGAGACCCAGTACTTC
CDR3: CSVGHVRETQYF
D: .
V: TRBV29-1
size: .
J: TRBJ2-5

DNA: TGTGCCTGTCAGAGCGATCGGGGAAACACCATATATTTT
CDR3: CACQSDRGNTIYF
D: .
V: TRBV30
size: .
J: TRBJ1-3

DNA: TGCGCCAGCAGCTTTCGGGACACCAACTCACCCCTCCACTTT
CDR3: CASSFRDTNSPLHF
D: .
V: TRBV5-1
size: .
J: TRBJ1-6

DNA: TGTGCCAGCAATAGACGGGTGAGCGGGGAGCAGTACTTC
CDR3: CASNRRVSGEQYF
D: TRBD2
V: TRBV6-5
size: .
J: TRBJ2-5

DNA: TGTGCCAGCAGCTTTTCAGGGATGGCCTACAATGAGCAGTTCTTC
CDR3: CASSFSGMAYNEQFF
D: .
V: TRBV11-2
size: .
J: TRBJ2-1

DNA: TGTGCCAGTAGCAAGGACAGGGGCTATGGCTACACCTTC
CDR3: CASSKDRGYGYTF
D: TRBD1
V: TRBV19
size: .
J: TRBJ1-2

DNA: TGTGCCAGCTTCATCGACCGGGGAGCTGTTTTT
CDR3: CASFIDRGAVF
D: .
V: TRBV6-5
size: few
J: TRBJ2-2

DNA: TGTGCCACCAGCTCGCGGGGGGGTAAAAACAGTCAGTACTTC
CDR3: CATSSRGGKNSQYF
D: TRBD2
V: TRBV15
size: .
J: TRBJ2-4

DNA: TGTGCCAGCAGCCACAATGGCTACACCTTC
CDR3: CASSHNGYTF
D: .
V: TRBV21-1
size: .
J: TRBJ1-2

DNA: TGTGCCAGCAGCGGGACAGGGACGACAAATGGCAATCAGCCCCAGCATTTT
CDR3: CASSGTGTTNGNQPQHF
D: TRBD1
V: TRBV27
size: .
J: TRBJ1-5

DNA: TGTGCCATCAGTGTGGGAACTAGCGGTGGTGAGCAGTTCTTC
CDR3: CAISVGTSGGEQFF
D: TRBD2
V: TRBV10-3
size: few
J: TRBJ2-1

DNA: TGTGCCAGCAGCCCCTACACCGGGGAGCTGTTTTTT
CDR3: CASSPYTGELFF
D: .
V: TRBV13
size: .
J: TRBJ2-2

DNA: TGTGCCAGCAGCTTACTTGAGGCGGTCGGTTCCGGGGAGCTGTTTTTT
CDR3: CASSLLEAVGSGELFF
D: .
V: TRBV7-8
size: once
J: TRBJ2-2

DNA: TGTGCCAGTAGCCCTGGCGTGGGAGGGCGCTACGAGCAGTACTTC
CDR3: CASSPGVGGRYEQYF
D: TRBD2
V: TRBV19
size: .
J: TRBJ2-7

DNA: TGTGCCAGCAGCGCCGCAGGGGGCGCCCAAGAGACCCAGTACTTC
CDR3: CASSAAGGAQETQYF
D: TRBD1
V: TRBV9
size: .
J: TRBJ2-5

DNA: TGTGCCAGCTCACCTCCGACGACACAGGGGAAAGAGACCCAGTACTTC
CDR3: CASSPPTTQGKETQYF
D: TRBD1
V: TRBV18
size: .
J: TRBJ2-5

DNA: TGTGCCAGCAGCGTACAGGGGGCAAACTATGGCTACACCTTC
CDR3: CASSVQGANYGYTF
D: TRBD1
V: TRBV9
size: .
J: TRBJ1-2

DNA: TGTGCCAGCAGCTTGGTCTGGGGGGATGAAAAACTGTTTTTT
CDR3: CASSLVWGDEKLFF
D: .
V: TRBV5-5
size: .
J: TRBJ1-4

DNA: TGTGCCAGCAGTTTCTCAGGGGATCTGAGAACCGGGGAGCTGTTTTTT
CDR3: CASSFSGDLRTGELFF
D: .
V: TRBV6-5
size: .
J: TRBJ2-2

DNA: TGTGCCAGCAGTGACGAGGGCGGGAATGAGCAGTTCTTC
CDR3: CASSDEGGNEQFF
D: .
V: TRBV6-4
size: .
J: TRBJ2-1

DNA: TGTGCCACCAGCAGAGGAGTTGCAGATACGCAGTATTTT
CDR3: CATSRGVADTQYF
D: .
V: TRBV15
size: few
J: TRBJ2-3

DNA: TGTGCCAGCAGCTTAGCACAGGGGTGGGGCTACACCTTC
CDR3: CASSLAQGWGYTF
D: TRBD1
V: TRBV7-9
size: few
J: TRBJ1-2

DNA: TGTGCCAGCAGCTCGGGACAGGAGGGTTATGGCTACACCTTC
CDR3: CASSSGQEGYGYTF
D: TRBD1
V: TRBV7-2
size: .
J: TRBJ1-2